These T cell receptor beta chains were read from a single sample in a study of OX40 agonist ivuxolimab in advanced cancers. The repertoire was sequenced with immunoSEQ multiplex PCR; TCRdb's copy has only in-frame clones and lacks some. The sample holds 48,000 or so clones, 85% to 95% seen once. The sequencing here drew on CD4+ or CD8+ T cells sorted from blood, taken in a trial of the OX40 agonist ivuxolimab. These receptors were taken from an adult with an advanced solid tumor such as melanoma, head and neck, liver or kidney cancer. Both conserved end residues are part of each CDR3. Fields, in order: D gene, V gene, J gene, clone size, CDR3 DNA, CDR3 protein. A D gene is named only where the DNA matches it firmly. A clone size is listed for some rows: how often the clone was seen (once, few, many), or a class if it is expanded.

>TRBD1|TRBV5-5|TRBJ1-1|few
TGTGCCAGCAGAGGACAGGTTGGGAACACTGAAGCTTTCTTT
CASRGQVGNTEAFF
>TRBD2|TRBV19|TRBJ2-1|-
TGTGCCAGTAGTATAGGCGGGAGTTTATATGAGCAGTTCTTC
CASSIGGSLYEQFF
>-|TRBV6-6|TRBJ1-1|-
TGTGCCAGCAGTCCCATCGACAGACCAATGAACACTGAAGCTTTCTTT
CASSPIDRPMNTEAFF
>-|TRBV29-1|TRBJ2-7|-
TGCAGCGTGGACGGGGTTGGGGGCTATCCCTACGAGCAGTACTTC
CSVDGVGGYPYEQYF
>-|TRBV19|TRBJ1-4|-
TGTGCCAGTAGTTTAGTCGCAACTAATGAAAAACTGTTTTTT
CASSLVATNEKLFF
>-|TRBV6-6|TRBJ2-3|-
TGTGCCAGCAGTCCCAGGGTAACAGATACGCAGTATTTT
CASSPRVTDTQYF
>TRBD2|TRBV29-1|TRBJ2-1|-
TGCAGCGTTGAGACTAGCGGGAGGTCTGAGCAGTTCTTC
CSVETSGRSEQFF
>-|TRBV15|TRBJ2-5|-
TGTGCCACCAGCAGAGACGGGCAAGAGACCCAGTACTTC
CATSRDGQETQYF
>TRBD2|TRBV6-5|TRBJ2-3|once
TGTGCCAGCAGTTACGGCGGGAGGGCCTTTGGAGATACGCAGTATTTT
CASSYGGRAFGDTQYF
>-|TRBV11-3|TRBJ2-5|-
TGTGCCAGCAGCTTGGGGGGGCTAGAGACCCAGTACTTC
CASSLGGLETQYF
>-|TRBV5-1|TRBJ1-6|-
TGCGCCAGCAGCTTGGACAATAATTCACCCCTCCACTTT
CASSLDNNSPLHF
>-|TRBV5-1|TRBJ2-1|once
TGCGCCAGCAGCCCCGGCCCTAACAATGAGCAGTTCTTC
CASSPGPNNEQFF
>TRBD1|TRBV6-1|TRBJ2-7|-
TGTGCCAGCAGTGAAATTCTACAGGGGGGTTTTTACGAGCAGTACTTC
CASSEILQGGFYEQYF
>-|TRBV28|TRBJ2-1|few
TGTGCCAGCAGCACCGGCGCCGCTATTACCTACAATGAGCAGTTCTTC
CASSTGAAITYNEQFF
>-|TRBV30|TRBJ1-2|-
TGTGCCTCCCTGGGAGGGGCCGCTCCTAACTATGGCTACACCTTC
CASLGGAAPNYGYTF
>-|TRBV23-1|TRBJ2-7|once
TGCGCCACCCAGGGTGCCTCGCGGCACTATTACAAGCAGTACTTC
CATQGASRHYYKQYF
>-|TRBV27|TRBJ1-5|-
TGTGCCAGCAGTTCCGGGGACCAGAATCTACCCCAGCATTTT
CASSSGDQNLPQHF
>-|TRBV5-1|TRBJ2-1|-
TGCGCCAGCAGCTTGGGGCCAAGCACCAACAATGAGCAGTTCTTC
CASSLGPSTNNEQFF
>TRBD1|TRBV9|TRBJ2-4|once
TGTGCCAGCAGCGGACCGGGACAGGGCCAAAACATTCAGTACTTC
CASSGPGQGQNIQYF
>TRBD2|TRBV27|TRBJ2-7|-
TGTGCCAGCAGTTCCATAATAGCGGGAGGCTACGAGCAGTACTTC
CASSSIIAGGYEQYF
>-|TRBV11-3|TRBJ1-2|-
TGTGCCAGCAGCCCATACGGTAACTATGGCTACACCTTC
CASSPYGNYGYTF
>-|TRBV6-6|TRBJ1-1|once
TGTGCCAGCACCTTACAGCCCACGGGCACTGAAGCTTTCTTT
CASTLQPTGTEAFF
>-|TRBV5-6|TRBJ1-5|-
TGTGCCAGCACCCCTGGCGGCCAGGCGCCCCAGCATTTT
CASTPGGQAPQHF
>TRBD1|TRBV27|TRBJ2-5|-
TGTGCCAGCAGAATACCCGTGGCGGACAGGGGCACGGAGACCCAGTACTTC
CASRIPVADRGTETQYF
>TRBD1|TRBV28|TRBJ2-5|-
TGTGCCAGCAGTAGGTGGACAGGGTTAGAGACCCAGTACTTC
CASSRWTGLETQYF
>-|TRBV27|TRBJ2-7|-
TGTGCCAGCAGTTTAAGTTCGGGTTACGAGCAGTACTTC
CASSLSSGYEQYF
>-|TRBV29-1|TRBJ1-1|few
TGCGTGGTAGAAAAGGAGAACACTGAAGCTTTCTTT
CVVEKENTEAFF
>-|TRBV19|TRBJ2-7|-
TGTGCCAGTAGTATTGGGGCCGGGGACCCAGGTTACTACGAGCAGTACTTC
CASSIGAGDPGYYEQYF
>TRBD1|TRBV7-9|TRBJ2-7|once
TGTGCCAGCAGCTTAACACAGGGGTCAGCCTACGAGCAGTACTTC
CASSLTQGSAYEQYF
>TRBD1|TRBV5-6|TRBJ1-2|-
TGTGCCAGCAGCTTGGGGACAGGGGGCGCGAGTGGCTACACCTTC
CASSLGTGGASGYTF
>-|TRBV7-9|TRBJ2-2|once
TGTGCCAGCAGCTTAAGATCAGCTAGCGCCGGGGAGCTGTTTTTT
CASSLRSASAGELFF
>-|TRBV30|TRBJ1-1|-
TGTGCCTGGAGTGTATCGGGGGGGAACACTGAAGCTTTCTTT
CAWSVSGGNTEAFF
>-|TRBV9|TRBJ2-3|-
TGTGCCAGCAGCGTAGGTCAGTATAATTGGGATACGCAGTATTTT
CASSVGQYNWDTQYF
>TRBD2|TRBV4-1|TRBJ2-7|-
TGCGCCAGCAGCCAGGCCCTAGCGGGAGGACAGTACGAGCAGTACTTC
CASSQALAGGQYEQYF
>-|TRBV21-1|TRBJ1-1|once
TGTGCCAAAAACTTGCGGGGGCAGACTGAAGCTTTCTTT
CAKNLRGQTEAFF
>-|TRBV11-2|TRBJ2-5|-
TGTGCCAGCGGCCCTCGGGACTTTGAAGAGACCCAGTACTTC
CASGPRDFEETQYF
>TRBD1|TRBV11-2|TRBJ2-4|-
TGTGCCAGCAGCACCCTAAAGGACAGGGTTGATCAGTACTTC
CASSTLKDRVDQYF
>TRBD1|TRBV29-1|TRBJ2-7|-
TGCAGCGTGATGGACAGGCAATCCTACGAGCAGTACTTC
CSVMDRQSYEQYF
>TRBD2|TRBV19|TRBJ2-5|-
TGTGCCAGTAGTCCCAGCGGGGGTCAAGAGACCCAGTACTTC
CASSPSGGQETQYF
>-|TRBV11-3|TRBJ2-5|few
TGTGCCAGCAGCTCGACGGACGAGCCTCTTGAGACCCAGTACTTC
CASSSTDEPLETQYF
>-|TRBV4-1|TRBJ2-7|once
TGCGCCAGCAGCCAAGGTGGTGTCGGGTCCTACGAGCAGTACTTC
CASSQGGVGSYEQYF
>-|TRBV7-6|TRBJ2-7|-
TGTGCCAGCAGCTTAGAAGTCCGTGGACAGATCTACGAGCAGTACTTC
CASSLEVRGQIYEQYF